A single sample gave rise to the 20 T cell receptor beta chains below, sequenced in a study of blood T cell repertoires in COVID-19. Profiled with immunoSEQ multiplex PCR; TCRdb holds only in-frame clones, not every one. The data show approximately 210,000 clones, around 85% seen once. The sequenced material came from peripheral blood. The receptors here all came from a man between 60 and 75 years old with COVID-19, enrolled during active disease.

With regard to this clone: Other DNA sequences of this sample code for an identical CDR3. This chain uses TRBV10-3 with TRBJ1-1, with D unclear. V lost 3 bases and J 0 bases, leaving 8 bases between the germline ends. The CDR3 is 14 amino acids. The germline V gene has CDR1 ENHRY and CDR2 SYGVKD. DNA of the CDR3: TGTGCCATCAGTGAAGGAGCGCTGAACACTGAAGCTTTCTTT. It is translated as CAISEGALNTEAFF.

The chain carries TRBV7-2 and TRBJ1-2, with a weak D call TRBD1 (6 bases). The germline CDR1 and CDR2 sequences are SGHTA and FQGNSA. The CDR3 spans 14 residues. V lost 3 bases to trimming and J lost 7 bases, with 15 bases between them. In DNA, the CDR3 is TGTGCCAGCAGCTTGGGGTTGGTAGGGGGTGGCTACACCTTC. Translation gives CASSLGLVGGGYTF.

The chain combines TRBV24-1 with TRBJ1-5; D ambiguous. Germline CDR1 is KGHDR and CDR2 is SFDVKD. CDR3 size: 14 residues. The V end was cut by 3 bases, the J end by 3 bases, with 8 bases between. The CDR3 loop is CATSDTRNNQPQHF. The CDR3 coding sequence is TGTGCCACCAGTGATACGCGGAACAATCAGCCCCAGCATTTT.

This clone has just a few counts. The V call is TRBV7-9, the J call TRBJ1-1, with D unresolved. With 2 bases removed from V and 6 bases from J, the gap between germline ends came to 7 bases. The CDR3 extends over 12 amino acids. Per the germline V gene, CDR1 is SEHNR and CDR2 is FQNEAQ (reference sequence). The CDR3 nucleotides are TGTGCCAGCAGCTTAAGTGGGCCTGAAGCTTTCTTT. Protein sequence: CASSLSGPEAFF.

This clone was detected once. The chain couples TRBV6-6 to TRBJ2-2; TRBD1 matches 10 bases. After removal of 0 bases from V and 8 bases from J, the junction contained 3 bases not matched to a gene. Germline CDR1 and CDR2: MNHNY and SVGAGI (reference sequence). This CDR3 is built from 15 residues. For the CDR3, the DNA is TGTGCCAGCAGTTACTCGACAGGGGGCGGGGGGGAGCTGTTTTTT. Translated: CASSYSTGGGGELFF.

The chain combines TRBV9 with TRBJ1-6, with D possibly being TRBD1 (5 bases). Trimming stripped 3 bases from V and 3 bases from J, with 10 bases between. Germline-derived CDR1 and CDR2 are SGDLS and YYNGEE. This CDR3 region has 15 residues. The CDR3 DNA reads TGTGCCAGCAGCGCTGGGGGGTTCTATAATTCACCCCTCCACTTT. Translated, it gives CASSAGGFYNSPLHF.

This clone was observed a few times. The V and J genes are TRBV16 and TRBJ1-1; maybe TRBD1 (5 bases). This CDR3 spans 16 amino acids. Per germline, CDR1 KGHSY and CDR2 FQNENV. V lost 0 bases, J lost 0 bases, and 11 bases lay in between. The CDR3 region has the DNA TGTGCCAGCAGCCAATCGTGGACACGGGTGAACACTGAAGCTTTCTTT. As protein: CASSQSWTRVNTEAFF.

The rearrangement joins TRBV25-1 to TRBJ1-1; D is ambiguous. The CDR3 covers 12 residues. CDR1 is MGHDK, CDR2 SYGVNS, per germline. V lost 3 bases, J lost 9 bases, and 11 bases lay in between. CDR3 coding DNA: TGTGCCAGCAGTGATCCCGTTCGTAAAGCTTTCTTT. Translating gives CASSDPVRKAFF.

J is TRBJ1-2 and V is TRBV4-3, with TRBD1 matching 9 bases. V shed 3 bases, J shed 2 bases, and the junction held 4 bases outside the gene matches. CDR3 size: 15 residues. CDR1 and CDR2 (germline): LGHNA, YSLEER. For the CDR3, the DNA is TGCGCCAGCAGCCAGGATGGACAGGGGAACTATGGCTACACCTTC. This sequence encodes CASSQDGQGNYGYTF.

The rearrangement joins TRBV27 to TRBJ2-7; possible D gene TRBD2, 6 bases. Per the germline V gene, CDR1 is MNHEY and CDR2 is SMNVEV (reference sequence). CDR3 length equals 16 residues. Trimming removed 0 bases at V and 2 bases at J, with 14 bases between. CDR3 nucleotides: TGTGCCAGCAGTTTATCCTTCTCGGCGGGACCCTACGAGCAGTACTTC. Translating gives CASSLSFSAGPYEQYF.

The chain carries TRBV29-1 and TRBJ2-1; 8 bases map to TRBD2. The CDR3 length is 15 residues. The trim removed 7 bases at V and 11 bases at J, leaving 19 bases unmatched. Germline-derived CDR1 and CDR2 are SQVTM and ANQGSEA. Written as DNA, the CDR3 is TGCAGCGCCCGGGAGGGAGGAGCTCCTACGACAAAGCAGTTCTTC. Amino acid sequence: CSAREGGAPTTKQFF.

CDR3 amino acids: CAIGGRGQFGANVLTF. For the CDR3, the DNA is TGTGCCATCGGGGGCAGGGGGCAATTTGGGGCCAACGTCCTGACTTTC. The chain employs TRBV7-8 and TRBJ2-6; 8 bases are a match to TRBD1. Looked up from germline, CDR1 is SGHVS and CDR2 is FQNEAQ. The CDR3 runs to 16 residues. The V gene end was trimmed by 10 bases and the J gene end by 3 bases; junction bases not matched to a gene: 11.

The chain employs TRBV29-1 and TRBJ1-2; 9 bases agree with TRBD1. This CDR3 has 13 residues. Looked up from germline, CDR1 is SQVTM and CDR2 is ANQGSEA. V shed 6 bases and J 0 bases; nucleotides not matched to a gene: 2. CDR3 region: CSVTGGANYGYTF. The CDR3 DNA is TGCAGCGTGACAGGGGGAGCTAACTATGGCTACACCTTC.

J is TRBJ1-5 and V is TRBV2; D remains ambiguous. Trimming took off 7 bases at V and 2 bases at J, with 15 bases between the two ends. CDR1 and CDR2 from the germline V gene are SNHLY and FYNNEI. This CDR3 is 15 amino acids long. The CDR3 nucleotides read TGTGCCAGCACTAGAGGCCCTATCGGCAATCAGCCCCAGCATTTT. Its protein is CASTRGPIGNQPQHF.

This chain connects TRBV7-9 to TRBJ1-1; no firm D call. CDR1 and CDR2 from the germline V gene are SEHNR and FQNEAQ (reference sequence). V gave up 0 bases and J gave up 1 base, with 3 bases separating them. This CDR3 spans 13 amino acids. The DNA for the CDR3 is TGTGCCAGCAGCTTAGCCAGGAACACTGAAGCTTTCTTT. Translating it yields CASSLARNTEAFF.

V is TRBV27 and J is TRBJ1-1; perhaps TRBD1 as D (6 bases). Germline lookup yields CDR1 MNHEY and CDR2 SMNVEV (reference sequence). V was shortened by 4 bases and J by 1 base, with 7 bases between the two germline ends. The CDR3 sequence is 13 residues long. In DNA, the CDR3 is TGTGCCAGCAGTTCGGACAGGAACACTGAAGCTTTCTTT. Protein sequence: CASSSDRNTEAFF.

CDR3 sequence reads: CASSIQGTGANVLTF. In DNA, the CDR3 is TGTGCCAGTAGTATCCAGGGAACTGGGGCCAACGTCCTGACTTTC. The chain links TRBV19 to TRBJ2-6; a possible D gene is TRBD1 (5 bases). This CDR3 region has 15 residues. The V end was cut by 3 bases, the J end by 2 bases, with 8 bases between. Germline V gene lookup returns CDR1 LNHDA and CDR2 SQIVND (reference sequence).

The chain carries TRBV5-1 and TRBJ2-7; D ambiguous. V was clipped by 4 bases and J by 6 bases, with 8 bases between them. CDR3 length: 11 amino acids. Germline loops: CDR1 SGHRS, CDR2 YFSETQ. CDR3 sequence: CASSLPREQYF. CDR3 nucleotides: TGCGCCAGCAGCCTCCCTCGCGAGCAGTACTTC. Full variable domain (remainder filled in from reference TRBV5-1 and TRBJ2-7): KAGVTQTPRYLIKTRGQQVTLSCSPISGHRSVSWYQQTPGQGLQFLFEYFSETQRNKGNFPGRFSGRQFSNSRSEMNVSTLELGDSALYLCASSLPREQYFGPGTRLTVT.

This clone was seen a few times. The chain is built from TRBV3-1 (or the pseudogene TRBV3-2) and TRBJ2-7, with D unresolved. Germline V gene lookup returns CDR1 LGHDT and CDR2 YNNKEL (reference sequence). The CDR3 is made up of 13 amino acids. V was cut by 2 bases and J by 7 bases, with 12 bases left in between. The CDR3 DNA follows: TGTGCCAGCAGCCAATCAACGCGTCGGGAGCAGTACTTC. This encodes CASSQSTRREQYF.

The chain is built from TRBV6-5 and TRBJ2-1, with TRBD1 matching over 8 bases. Trimming cost V 6 bases and J 4 bases; bases outside gene matches: 8. The CDR3 contains 15 residues. Per germline, CDR1 MNHEY and CDR2 SVGAGI. The CDR3 protein is CASSRGPGGYNEQFF. The CDR3 DNA reads as TGTGCCAGCAGCAGGGGGCCTGGGGGGTACAATGAGCAGTTCTTC.